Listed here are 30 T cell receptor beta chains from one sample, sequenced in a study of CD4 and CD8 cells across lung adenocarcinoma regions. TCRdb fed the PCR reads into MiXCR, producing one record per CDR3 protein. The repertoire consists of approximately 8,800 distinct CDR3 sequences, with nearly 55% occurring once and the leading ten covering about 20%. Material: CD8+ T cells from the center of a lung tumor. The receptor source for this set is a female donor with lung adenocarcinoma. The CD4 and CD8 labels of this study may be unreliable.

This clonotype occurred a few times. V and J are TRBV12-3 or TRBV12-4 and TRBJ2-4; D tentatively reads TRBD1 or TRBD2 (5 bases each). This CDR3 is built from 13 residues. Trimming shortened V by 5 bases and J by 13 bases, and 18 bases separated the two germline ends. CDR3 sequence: CASSLGSEDTQYF. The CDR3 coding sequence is TGTGCCAGCAGTCTGGGGAGTGAGGACACCCAGTACTTC.

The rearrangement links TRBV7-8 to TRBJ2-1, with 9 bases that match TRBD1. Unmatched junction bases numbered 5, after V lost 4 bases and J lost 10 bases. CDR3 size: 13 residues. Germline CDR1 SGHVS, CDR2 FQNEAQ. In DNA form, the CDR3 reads TGTGCCAGCAGCTGGGACAGGGCCTACGAGCAGTTCTTC. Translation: CASSWDRAYEQFF.

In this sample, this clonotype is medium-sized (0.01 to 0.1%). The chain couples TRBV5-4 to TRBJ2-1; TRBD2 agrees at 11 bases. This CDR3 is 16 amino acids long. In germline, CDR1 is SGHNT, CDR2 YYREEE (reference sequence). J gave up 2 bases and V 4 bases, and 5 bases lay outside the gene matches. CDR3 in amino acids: CASSGGTSGTYNEQFF. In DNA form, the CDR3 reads TGTGCCAGCAGCGGCGGGACTAGCGGAACCTACAATGAGCAGTTCTTC.

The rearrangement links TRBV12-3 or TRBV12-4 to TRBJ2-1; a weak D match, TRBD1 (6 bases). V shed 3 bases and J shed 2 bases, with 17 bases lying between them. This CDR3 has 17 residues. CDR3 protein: CASSFNLGQGTYNEQFF. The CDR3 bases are TGTGCCAGCAGTTTCAACTTGGGGCAGGGGACCTACAATGAGCAGTTCTTC.

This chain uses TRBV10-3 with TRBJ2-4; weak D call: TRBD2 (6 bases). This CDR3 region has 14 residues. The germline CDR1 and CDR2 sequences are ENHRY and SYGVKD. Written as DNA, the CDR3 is TGTGCGGGCAACCAGGGACTTGACAAAAACACCCAGTACTTC. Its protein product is CAGNQGLDKNTQYF.

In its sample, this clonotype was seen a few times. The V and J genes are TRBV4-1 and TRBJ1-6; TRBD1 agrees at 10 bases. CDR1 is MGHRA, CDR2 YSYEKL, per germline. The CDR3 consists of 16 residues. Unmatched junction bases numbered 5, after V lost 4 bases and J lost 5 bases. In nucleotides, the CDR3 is TGCGCCAGCAGCCCGGGACAGGGGAGGAATAATTCACCCCTCCACTTT. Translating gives CASSPGQGRNNSPLHF.

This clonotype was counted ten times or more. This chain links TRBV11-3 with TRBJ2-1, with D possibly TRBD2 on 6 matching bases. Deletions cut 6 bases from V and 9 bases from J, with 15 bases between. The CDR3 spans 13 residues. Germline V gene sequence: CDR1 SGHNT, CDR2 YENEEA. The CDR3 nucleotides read TGTGCCAGCAGTCCGACTAGGAAAGGTGAGCAGTTCTTC. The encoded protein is CASSPTRKGEQFF. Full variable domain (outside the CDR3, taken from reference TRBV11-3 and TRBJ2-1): EAGVVQSPRYKIIEKKQPVAFWCNPISGHNTLYWYLQNLGQGPELLIRYENEEAVDDSQLPKDRFSAERLKGVDSTLKIQPAELGDSAVYLCASSPTRKGEQFFGPGTRLTVL.

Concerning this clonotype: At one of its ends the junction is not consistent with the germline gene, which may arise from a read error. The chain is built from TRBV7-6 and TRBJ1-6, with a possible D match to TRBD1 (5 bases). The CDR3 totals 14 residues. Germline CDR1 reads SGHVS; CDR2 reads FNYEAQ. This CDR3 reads CASRLGVNNQPHHF. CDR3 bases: TGTGCCAGCAGGTTAGGGGTCAATAATCAACCCCACCATTTT. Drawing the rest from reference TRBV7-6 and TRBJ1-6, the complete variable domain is GAGVSQSPRYKVTKRGQDVALRCDPISGHVSLYWYRQALGQGPEFLTYFNYEAQQDKSGLPNDRFSAERPEGSISTLTIQRTEQRDSAMYRCASRLGVNNQPHHFGNGTRLTVT.

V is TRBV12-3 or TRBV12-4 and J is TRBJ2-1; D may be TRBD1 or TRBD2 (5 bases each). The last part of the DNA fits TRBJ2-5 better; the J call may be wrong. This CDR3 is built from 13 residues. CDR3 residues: CASSLGDVETQYF. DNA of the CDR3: TGTGCCAGCAGTCTGGGGGACGTGGAGACCCAGTACTTC.

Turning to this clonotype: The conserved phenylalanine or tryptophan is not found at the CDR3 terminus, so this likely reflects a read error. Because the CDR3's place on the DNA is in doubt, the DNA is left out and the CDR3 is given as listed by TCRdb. The CDR3 region is CASSTPLGRRPTSSTSGQ. This chain links TRBV6-1 with TRBJ1-1. The CDR3 is made up of 18 amino acids, end residues included. Germline CDR1 and CDR2: MNHNS and SASEGT.

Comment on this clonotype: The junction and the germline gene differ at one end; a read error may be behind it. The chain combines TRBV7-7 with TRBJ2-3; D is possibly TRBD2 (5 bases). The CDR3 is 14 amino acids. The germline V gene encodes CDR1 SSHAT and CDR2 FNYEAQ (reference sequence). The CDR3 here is CASSLGGPSEEQFF. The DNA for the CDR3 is TGTGCTAGCAGCTTAGGAGGTCCATCCGAGGAGCAGTTTTTT.

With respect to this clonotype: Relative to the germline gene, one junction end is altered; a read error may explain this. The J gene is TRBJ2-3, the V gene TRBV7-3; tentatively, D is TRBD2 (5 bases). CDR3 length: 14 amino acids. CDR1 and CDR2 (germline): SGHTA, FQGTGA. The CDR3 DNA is TGTGGCAGCTGGTTACGGAGGAGCACAGATATGCAGTATTTT. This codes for CGSWLRRSTDMQYF.

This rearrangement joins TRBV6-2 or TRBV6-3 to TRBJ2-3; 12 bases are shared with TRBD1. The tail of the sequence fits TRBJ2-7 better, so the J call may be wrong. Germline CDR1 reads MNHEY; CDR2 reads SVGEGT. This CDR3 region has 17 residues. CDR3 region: CASSSRERDRGRYEQYF. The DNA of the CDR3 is TGTGCCAGCAGTTCCCGGGAAAGGGACAGGGGGCGTTACGAGCAGTACTTC.

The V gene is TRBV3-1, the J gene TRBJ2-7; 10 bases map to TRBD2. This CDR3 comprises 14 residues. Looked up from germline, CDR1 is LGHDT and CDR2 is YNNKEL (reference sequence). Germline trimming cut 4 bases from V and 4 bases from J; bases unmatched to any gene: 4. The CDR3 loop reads CASSPSGRAYEQYF. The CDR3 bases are TGTGCCAGCAGCCCCAGCGGGAGGGCGTACGAGCAGTACTTC.

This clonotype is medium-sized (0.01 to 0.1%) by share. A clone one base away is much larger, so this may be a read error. The CDR3 DNA sequence: TGTGCCAGCAGTTTACGTTCAGACCTCCAAGAGACCCAGTTCTTC. The encoded protein is CASSLRSDLQETQFF. The chain has TRBV12-3 or TRBV12-4 and TRBJ2-1; unclear D gene. Trimming stripped 2 bases from V and 13 bases from J, with 21 bases between. This CDR3 has 15 amino acids.

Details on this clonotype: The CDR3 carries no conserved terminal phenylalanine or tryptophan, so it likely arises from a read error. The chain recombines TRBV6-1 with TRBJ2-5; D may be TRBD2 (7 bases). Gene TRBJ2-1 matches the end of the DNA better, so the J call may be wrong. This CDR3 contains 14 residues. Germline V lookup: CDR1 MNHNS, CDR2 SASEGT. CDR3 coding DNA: TGTGCCAGCAGTGAAGGCGGGGGCTGGGAGTCCCAGTTCTTG. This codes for CASSEGGGWESQFL.

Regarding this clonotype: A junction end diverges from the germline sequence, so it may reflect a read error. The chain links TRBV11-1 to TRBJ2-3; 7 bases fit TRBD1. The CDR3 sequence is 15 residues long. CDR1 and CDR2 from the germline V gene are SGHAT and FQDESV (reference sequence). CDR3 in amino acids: CARSLGGRDADTQYF. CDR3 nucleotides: TGTGCCAGGAGCTTAGGGGGCCGAGACGCAGATACCCAGTATTTC. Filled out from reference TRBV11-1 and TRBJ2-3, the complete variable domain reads EAEVAQSPRYKITEKSQAVAFWCDPISGHATLYWYRQILGQGPELLVQFQDESVVDDSQLPKDRFSAERLKGVDSTLKIQPAELGDSAMYLCARSLGGRDADTQYFGPGTRLTVL.

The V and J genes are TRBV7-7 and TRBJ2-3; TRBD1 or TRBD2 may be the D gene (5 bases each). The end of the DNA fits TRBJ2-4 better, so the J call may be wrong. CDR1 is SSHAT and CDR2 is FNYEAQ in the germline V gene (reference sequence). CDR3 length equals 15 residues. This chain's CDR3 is CARGSGLCATDIQYF. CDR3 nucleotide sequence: TGTGCCCGCGGCTCGGGGCTGTGTGCCACAGATATTCAGTACTTC.

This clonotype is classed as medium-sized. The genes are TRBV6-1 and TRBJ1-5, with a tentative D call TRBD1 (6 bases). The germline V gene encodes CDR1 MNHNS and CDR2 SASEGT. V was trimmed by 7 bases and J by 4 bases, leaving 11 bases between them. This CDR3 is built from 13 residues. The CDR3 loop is CASTPGDNQPQHF. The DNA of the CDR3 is TGTGCCAGCACTCCAGGGGATAATCAGCCCCAGCATTTT.

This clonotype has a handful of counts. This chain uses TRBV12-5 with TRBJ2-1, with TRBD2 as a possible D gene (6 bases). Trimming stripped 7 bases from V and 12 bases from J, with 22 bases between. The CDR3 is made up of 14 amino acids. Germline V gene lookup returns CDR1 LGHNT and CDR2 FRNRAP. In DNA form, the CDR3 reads TGTGCTAGTGCCCCCGGGGGAGTTCTCGGACGGCAGTTCTTC. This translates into CASAPGGVLGRQFF.

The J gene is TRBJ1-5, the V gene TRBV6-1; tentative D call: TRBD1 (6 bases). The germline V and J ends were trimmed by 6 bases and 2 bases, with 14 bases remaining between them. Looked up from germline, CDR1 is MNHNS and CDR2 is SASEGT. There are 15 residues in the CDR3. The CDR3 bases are TGTGCCAGCAGCAACGGGGGGCGAGGCAATCAGCCCCAGCATTTT. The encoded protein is CASSNGGRGNQPQHF.

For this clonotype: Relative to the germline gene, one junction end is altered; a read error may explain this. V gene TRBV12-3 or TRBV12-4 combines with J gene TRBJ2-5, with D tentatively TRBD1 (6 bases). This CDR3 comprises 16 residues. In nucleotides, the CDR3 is TGTGCCAGCAGACACGGTATGGGGGCTGAGGGAGACACCCTGTACTTC. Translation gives CASRHGMGAEGDTLYF.

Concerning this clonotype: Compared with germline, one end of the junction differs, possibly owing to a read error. The DNA of the CDR3 is TGTGCGAGGATCGGGGGAGGTGGCACAGATACGCAGTATTTC. Amino acid sequence: CARIGGGGTDTQYF. This chain uses TRBV7-2 with TRBJ2-1; the D gene is possibly TRBD2 (6 bases). The CDR3 runs 14 residues. Germline V gene lookup returns CDR1 SGHTA and CDR2 FQGNSA.

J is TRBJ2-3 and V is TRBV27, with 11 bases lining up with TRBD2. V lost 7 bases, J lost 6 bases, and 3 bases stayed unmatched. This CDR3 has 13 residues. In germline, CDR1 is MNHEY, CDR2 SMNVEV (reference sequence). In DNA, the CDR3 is TGTGCCAGCAAACTAGCGGGGGTGGATACGCAGTATTTT. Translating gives CASKLAGVDTQYF.

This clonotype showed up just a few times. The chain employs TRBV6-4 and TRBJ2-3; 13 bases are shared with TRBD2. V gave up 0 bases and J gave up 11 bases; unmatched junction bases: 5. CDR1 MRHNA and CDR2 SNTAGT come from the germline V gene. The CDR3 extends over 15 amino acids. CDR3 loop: CASSDSTSGGARQYF. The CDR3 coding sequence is TGTGCCAGCAGTGACTCCACTAGCGGGGGGGCCAGGCAGTATTTT.

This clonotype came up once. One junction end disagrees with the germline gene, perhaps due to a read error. The CDR3 spells CGSGSGRGAKNTQYF. CDR3 bases: TGTGGCAGCGGCTCGGGGCGGGGAGCCAAAAATACTCAGTACTTC. The chain couples TRBV11-2 to TRBJ2-5; a possible D gene is TRBD2 (6 bases). Germline V gene data show CDR1 as SGHAT and CDR2 as FQNNGV. CDR3 length: 15 residues.

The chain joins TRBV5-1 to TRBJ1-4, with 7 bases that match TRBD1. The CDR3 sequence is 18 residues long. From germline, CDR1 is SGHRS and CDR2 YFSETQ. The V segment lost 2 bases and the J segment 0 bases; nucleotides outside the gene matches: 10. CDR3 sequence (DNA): TGCGCCAGCAGCTTCAGCAGGGGGAGTCTTACAACTAATGAAAAACTGTTTTTT. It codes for CASSFSRGSLTTNEKLFF. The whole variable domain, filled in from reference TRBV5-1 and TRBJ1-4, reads KAGVTQTPRYLIKTRGQQVTLSCSPISGHRSVSWYQQTPGQGLQFLFEYFSETQRNKGNFPGRFSGRQFSNSRSEMNVSTLELGDSALYLCASSFSRGSLTTNEKLFFGSGTQLSVL.

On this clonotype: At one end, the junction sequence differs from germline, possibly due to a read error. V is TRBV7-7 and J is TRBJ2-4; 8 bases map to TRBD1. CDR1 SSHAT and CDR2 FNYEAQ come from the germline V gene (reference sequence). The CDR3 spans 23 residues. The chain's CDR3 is CASSLASRRTGTGLSRDQNTQYF. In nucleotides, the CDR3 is TGTGCTAGCAGCTTAGCCTCGAGAAGGACCGGGACAGGCCTATCCCGTGACCAAAACACCCAGTACTTC.

CDR3 coding DNA: TGTGCCAGCAGCCCAGGACAGGGGAGGGCAGATACGCAGTATTTT. This sequence encodes CASSPGQGRADTQYF. The rearrangement joins TRBV7-2 to TRBJ2-3; 9 bases are shared with TRBD1. This CDR3 is built from 15 residues. The germline V gene has CDR1 SGHTA and CDR2 FQGNSA. Losses at the gene ends were 5 bases for V and 4 bases for J; bases not matched to a gene: 7.

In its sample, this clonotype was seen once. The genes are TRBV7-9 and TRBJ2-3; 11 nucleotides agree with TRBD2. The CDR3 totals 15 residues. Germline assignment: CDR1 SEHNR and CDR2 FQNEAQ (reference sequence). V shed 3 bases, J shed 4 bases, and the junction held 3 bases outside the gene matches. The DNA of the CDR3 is TGTGCCAGCAGCTTTACTAGCGGGAGTTCAGATACGCAGTATTTT. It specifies CASSFTSGSSDTQYF.